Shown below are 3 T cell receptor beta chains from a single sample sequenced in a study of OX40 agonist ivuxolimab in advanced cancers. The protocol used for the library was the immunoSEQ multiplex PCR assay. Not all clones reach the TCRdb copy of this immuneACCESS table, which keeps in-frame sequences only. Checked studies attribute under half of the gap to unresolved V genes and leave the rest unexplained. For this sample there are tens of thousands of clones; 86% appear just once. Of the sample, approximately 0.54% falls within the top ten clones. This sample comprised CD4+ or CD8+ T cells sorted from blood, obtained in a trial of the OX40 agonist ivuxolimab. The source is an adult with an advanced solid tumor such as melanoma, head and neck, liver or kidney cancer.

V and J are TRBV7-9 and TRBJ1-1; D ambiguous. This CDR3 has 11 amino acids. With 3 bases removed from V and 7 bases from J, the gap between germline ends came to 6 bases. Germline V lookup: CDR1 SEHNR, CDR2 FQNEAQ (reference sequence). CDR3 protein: CASSFAREAFF. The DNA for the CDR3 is TGTGCCAGCAGCTTTGCGCGTGAAGCTTTCTTT.

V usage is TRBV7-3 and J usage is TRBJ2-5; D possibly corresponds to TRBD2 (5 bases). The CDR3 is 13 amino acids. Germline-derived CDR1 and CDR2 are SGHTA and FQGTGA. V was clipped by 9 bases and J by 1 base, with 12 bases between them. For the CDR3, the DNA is TGTGCCAGTTCTCGGGGAGCCCAAGAGACCCAGTACTTC. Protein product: CASSRGAQETQYF.

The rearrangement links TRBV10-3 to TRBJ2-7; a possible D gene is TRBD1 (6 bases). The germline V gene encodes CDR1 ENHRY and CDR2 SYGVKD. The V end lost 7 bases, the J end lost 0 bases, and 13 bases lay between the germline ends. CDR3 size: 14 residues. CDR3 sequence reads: CAINGQSGSYEQYF. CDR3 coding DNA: TGTGCCATCAATGGACAGTCGGGCTCCTACGAGCAGTACTTC.